Below, one T cell receptor (beta chain) is given with its context. This entry comes from a study of shared T cell receptors in the human thymus. V lost 1 base and J lost 3, with 15 bases in between. The germline gives CDR1 SGHTA, CDR2 FQGNSA. The length of the CDR3 is 17 residues. Libraries were prepared by immunoSEQ multiplex PCR; TCRdb keeps only in-frame clonotypes and omits some of them. The data contain hundreds of thousands of clones, roughly 88% of them singletons. These data were also filed under a second study, of human thymus T cells. That paper states: Having surgery to correct congenital heart defects, healthy Finnish infants acted as the donors. The thymus was resected at corrective cardiac surgery. Usage of V and J genes appeared biased in thymic and blood repertoires. Unrelated individuals reportedly shared highly overlapping thymic TCR repertoires.

Sample: thymocytes. This receptor was obtained from a boy in the first two years of life with a congenital heart defect. This chain joins TRBV7-2 and TRBJ1-4; D unresolved. The CDR3 spells CASSLDRGYASNEKLFF. The CDR3 coding sequence is TGTGCCAGCAGCTTAGATCGGGGTTACGCTTCTAATGAAAAACTGTTTTTT. The full variable domain, its missing parts supplied by reference TRBV7-2 and TRBJ1-4, is GAGVSQSPSNKVTEKGKDVELRCDPISGHTALYWYRQSLGQGLEFLIYFQGNSAPDKSGLPSDRFSAERTGGSVSTLTIQRTQQEDSAVYLCASSLDRGYASNEKLFFGSGTQLSVL.